One and the same sample provided the 32 T cell receptor beta chains below, sequenced in a study of blood T cell repertoires in COVID-19. Here immunoSEQ multiplex PCR was the method, and the copy in TCRdb shows in-frame clones only, minus some. The data show over 150,000 clones, roughly four fifths seen once. The sample comprised peripheral blood. The receptors derive from a woman in her 70s with COVID-19, enrolled during active disease.

The V and J genes are TRBV9 and TRBJ1-6; D unresolved. Germline lookup yields CDR1 SGDLS and CDR2 YYNGEE. The germline V and J ends were trimmed by 3 bases and 9 bases, with 10 bases remaining between them. This CDR3 is built from 13 residues. This CDR3 reads CASSALEISPLHF. CDR3 nucleotide sequence: TGTGCCAGCAGCGCCCTTGAGATTTCACCCCTCCACTTT.

The chain joins TRBV3-1 (or the pseudogene TRBV3-2) to TRBJ2-7, with a weak D call TRBD1 (6 bases). V was shortened by 0 bases and J by 3 bases, with 9 bases between the two germline ends. This CDR3 region has 14 residues. The germline V gene encodes CDR1 LGHDT and CDR2 YNNKEL (reference sequence). The CDR3 nucleotides are TGTGCCAGCAGCCAAGATGGACAGAGCTACGAGCAGTACTTC. Residues: CASSQDGQSYEQYF.

This clone was counted only a few times. The chain employs TRBV4-1 and TRBJ2-3, with D tentatively TRBD2 (6 bases). Germline CDR1 MGHRA, CDR2 YSYEKL. Trimming took 5 bases from V and 5 from J, leaving 26 bases between them. This CDR3 has 18 residues. CDR3 coding DNA: TGCGCCAGCAGCTTTACTTGGTCGCGGGAACGTATTCAAGATACGCAGTATTTT. It specifies CASSFTWSRERIQDTQYF.

This chain uses TRBV7-2 with TRBJ2-5; 10 positions agree with TRBD1. CDR1 and CDR2 (germline): SGHTA, FQGNSA. There are 16 residues in the CDR3. The trim removed 1 base at V and 4 bases at J, leaving 6 bases unmatched. Written as DNA, the CDR3 is TGTGCCAGCAGCTTAGGACAGGGGGCGGTGGGAGAGACCCAGTACTTC. Its protein is CASSLGQGAVGETQYF. The variable domain in full, with the rest retrieved from reference TRBV7-2 and TRBJ2-5, is GAGVSQSPSNKVTEKGKDVELRCDPISGHTALYWYRQSLGQGLEFLIYFQGNSAPDKSGLPSDRFSAERTGGSVSTLTIQRTQQEDSAVYLCASSLGQGAVGETQYFGPGTRLLVL.

This rearrangement joins TRBV19 to TRBJ2-7, with 9 bases fitting TRBD2. This CDR3 spans 13 amino acids. Looked up from germline, CDR1 is LNHDA and CDR2 is SQIVND (reference sequence). Unmatched junction bases numbered 4, after V lost 5 bases and J lost 5 bases. This CDR3 reads CASSPSGRHEQYF. CDR3 bases: TGTGCCAGTAGTCCAAGCGGGAGGCACGAGCAGTACTTC.

The chain joins TRBV7-2 to TRBJ1-3, with D hard to call. Germline assignment: CDR1 SGHTA and CDR2 FQGNSA. With 4 bases removed from V and 5 bases from J, the gap between germline ends came to 15 bases. There are 15 residues in the CDR3. CDR3 nucleotide sequence: TGTGCCAGCAGCTCGACATCCTACGGCAGAAACACCATATATTTT. Its translation is CASSSTSYGRNTIYF.

The chain combines TRBV6-6 with TRBJ1-4; 7 bases match TRBD1. Germline values: CDR1 MNHNY, CDR2 SVGAGI (reference sequence). V gave up 5 bases and J gave up 5 bases; unmatched junction bases: 2. The CDR3 has 13 residues. The CDR3 is CASSRGPNEKLFF. The CDR3 bases are TGTGCCAGCAGTAGGGGGCCCAATGAAAAACTGTTTTTT.

This chain links TRBV6-5 with TRBJ2-7; 9 nucleotides align to TRBD1. The germline CDR1 and CDR2 sequences are MNHEY and SVGAGI. The ends lost 6 bases at V and 6 bases at J; junction bases unmatched: 9. The CDR3 totals 14 residues. The CDR3 DNA sequence: TGTGCCAGCAGCCAAATTAGGACAGGGGTCGAGCAGTACTTC. Translation gives CASSQIRTGVEQYF.

The CDR3 is CASSLGKGVSTDTQYF. CDR3 DNA: TGCGCCAGCAGCTTGGGCAAGGGGGTCAGCACAGATACGCAGTATTTT. This sequence joins TRBV5-1 and TRBJ2-3; maybe TRBD1 (6 bases). Germline V gene lookup returns CDR1 SGHRS and CDR2 YFSETQ. Trimming stripped 0 bases from V and 0 bases from J, with 11 bases between. CDR3 length: 16 amino acids.

This clone was detected once. J is TRBJ2-6 and V is TRBV30, with 10 bases that match TRBD2. With V trimmed by 3 bases and J by 0 bases, 5 bases remained unmatched. There are 17 residues in the CDR3. Germline lookup yields CDR1 GTSNPN and CDR2 SVGIG (reference sequence). This CDR3 reads CAWRVSGRASGANVLTF. In DNA form, the CDR3 reads TGTGCCTGGAGGGTGAGCGGGAGGGCCTCTGGGGCCAACGTCCTGACTTTC.

This clone was observed a single time. J is TRBJ1-1 and V is TRBV2; possible D gene TRBD1, 6 bases. The CDR3 is 15 residues long. V was shortened by 6 bases and J by 8 bases, with 22 bases between the two germline ends. In germline, CDR1 is SNHLY, CDR2 FYNNEI. Written as DNA, the CDR3 is TGTGCCAGCAGGCGGGGGGGGCAGGGTCAATCAGAAGCTTTCTTT. It encodes CASRRGGQGQSEAFF.

The chain combines TRBV13 with TRBJ2-1; TRBD2 might be the D (5 bases). This CDR3 is 14 amino acids long. The V end was cut by 4 bases, the J end by 3 bases, with 10 bases between. CDR1 and CDR2 from the germline V gene are PRHDT and FYEKMQ (reference sequence). This CDR3 reads CASSYKGLYNEQFF. The CDR3 bases are TGTGCCAGCAGCTACAAAGGACTCTACAATGAGCAGTTCTTC. The entire variable domain, with the rest obtained from reference TRBV13 and TRBJ2-1, is as follows: AAGVIQSPRHLIKEKRETATLKCYPIPRHDTVYWYQQGPGQDPQFLISFYEKMQSDKGSIPDRFSAQQFSDYHSELNMSSLELGDSALYFCASSYKGLYNEQFFGPGTRLTVL.

The sample holds one count of this clone. The CDR3 sequence is CASSLRRLRDNEQFF. The DNA of the CDR3 is TGTGCCAGCAGCTTAAGGAGACTGAGAGACAATGAGCAGTTCTTC. The chain joins TRBV7-2 to TRBJ2-1, with D uncertain. The CDR3 is 15 amino acids. Germline CDR1 SGHTA, CDR2 FQGNSA. Trimming shortened V by 2 bases and J by 5 bases, and 13 bases separated the two germline ends.

This clone was observed a single time. The chain is built from TRBV4-2 and TRBJ2-1; 9 nucleotides match TRBD2. The length of the CDR3 is 18 residues. Germline CDR1 LGHNA, CDR2 YNFKEQ. V shed 0 bases, J shed 7 bases, and the junction held 13 bases outside the gene matches. The CDR3 sequence: CASSQDPTGGRARNEQFF. CDR3 bases: TGTGCCAGCAGCCAAGACCCGACAGGCGGGAGGGCCCGGAATGAGCAGTTCTTC.

The chain uses TRBV6-5 and TRBJ1-3; D is uncertain. This CDR3 region has 12 residues. With 7 bases removed from V and 11 bases from J, the gap between germline ends came to 15 bases. Germline V lookup: CDR1 MNHEY, CDR2 SVGAGI. The CDR3 nucleotides are TGTGCCAGCACTTCTGCGGGGAAGCCCATATATTTT. As protein: CASTSAGKPIYF.

The V call is TRBV28, the J call TRBJ1-2, with 10 bases aligning to TRBD1. The CDR3 contains 15 residues. Per germline, CDR1 MDHEN and CDR2 SYDVKM. J gave up 5 bases and V 1 base, and 4 bases lay outside the gene matches. The DNA for the CDR3 is TGTGCCAGCAGTTTATCGGGGACAGGGGTTTATGGCTACACCTTC. Protein: CASSLSGTGVYGYTF.

The chain has TRBV18 and TRBJ2-7, with TRBD1 matching over 9 bases. V shed 2 bases, J shed 2 bases, and the junction held 1 base outside the gene matches. Germline-derived CDR1 and CDR2 are KGHSH and LQKENI. The CDR3 runs to 14 residues. CDR3 residues: CASSPDRGTYEQYF. The CDR3 DNA reads as TGTGCCAGCTCACCAGACAGGGGGACCTACGAGCAGTACTTC. Together with reference TRBV18 and TRBJ2-7, the CDR3 gives the full variable domain: NAGVMQNPRHLVRRRGQEARLRCSPMKGHSHVYWYRQLPEEGLKFMVYLQKENIIDESGMPKERFSAEFPKEGPSILRIQQVVRGDSAAYFCASSPDRGTYEQYFGPGTRLTVT.

This clone was seen repeatedly, ten times or more. The V gene is TRBV6-2 or TRBV6-3, the J gene TRBJ2-3; possible D gene TRBD2, 5 bases. CDR3 length equals 15 residues. V was shortened by 4 bases and J by 5 bases, with 16 bases between the two germline ends. Germline assignment: CDR1 MNHEY and CDR2 SVGEGT. CDR3 in DNA: TGTGCCAGCAGTTGGGCGGGTTTGAGGGAAGATACGCAGTATTTT. As protein: CASSWAGLREDTQYF.

This clone has just a few counts. The chain is built from TRBV29-1 and TRBJ2-3; D is perhaps TRBD1 (6 bases). This CDR3 comprises 13 residues. V shed 6 bases and J shed 1 base, with 11 bases lying between them. Per germline, CDR1 SQVTM and CDR2 ANQGSEA. CDR3 in amino acids: CSVRRQGTDTQYF. The CDR3 coding sequence is TGCAGCGTAAGGAGACAGGGCACAGATACGCAGTATTTT.

The V gene is TRBV28, the J gene TRBJ1-2; D may be TRBD1 (5 bases). The CDR3 spans 15 residues. V gave up 3 bases and J gave up 6 bases, with 17 bases separating them. Germline V CDR1 and CDR2: MDHEN, SYDVKM. CDR3 loop: CASSFGDYWGNGYTF. In nucleotides, the CDR3 is TGTGCCAGCAGTTTCGGGGACTATTGGGGAAATGGCTACACCTTC.

This chain links TRBV6-2 or TRBV6-3 with TRBJ2-7, with 11 bases fitting TRBD2. The V gene end was trimmed by 4 bases and the J gene end by 5 bases; junction bases not matched to a gene: 7. There are 15 residues in the CDR3. Germline-derived CDR1 and CDR2 are MNHEY and SVGEGT. For the CDR3, the DNA is TGTGCCAGCAGTTCCCGCGCTAGCGGGAGGAACGAGCAGTACTTC. As protein: CASSSRASGRNEQYF.

The CDR3 is CSPPGQGLWEQYF. The CDR3, as DNA: TGCAGCCCCCCGGGACAGGGGCTTTGGGAGCAGTACTTC. V is TRBV29-1 and J is TRBJ2-7; 10 positions agree with TRBD1. The CDR3 length is 13 residues. The V segment lost 8 bases and the J segment 7 bases; nucleotides outside the gene matches: 11. Germline CDR1 SQVTM, CDR2 ANQGSEA.

On this clone itself: Other DNA variants within this sample encode the same CDR3. This sequence joins TRBV28 and TRBJ1-2; a weak D match, TRBD1 (6 bases). Germline CDR1 is MDHEN and CDR2 is SYDVKM. Trimming took 7 bases from V and 4 from J, leaving 19 bases between them. The CDR3 runs 15 residues. The CDR3 region is CASTLGGGAPYGYTF. CDR3 nucleotides: TGTGCCAGCACCTTGGGCGGGGGGGCTCCCTATGGCTACACCTTC.

The chain combines TRBV6-5 with TRBJ2-1; D gene uncertain. V lost 6 bases and J 7 bases, leaving 19 bases between the germline ends. This CDR3 contains 15 residues. Germline CDR1 is MNHEY and CDR2 is SVGAGI. CDR3 sequence (DNA): TGTGCCAGCAGCCATCTCTCTTTCGGGTCGAATGAGCAGTTCTTC. Protein: CASSHLSFGSNEQFF.

The chain joins TRBV10-3 to TRBJ2-3, with 14 bases fitting TRBD2. This CDR3 comprises 19 residues. V lost 3 bases to trimming and J lost 4 bases; unmatched junction nucleotides: 12. CDR1 ENHRY and CDR2 SYGVKD come from the germline V gene. The CDR3 DNA reads TGTGCCATCAGTGAACCTCCGGGACTAGCGGGAGATAGAGCAGATACGCAGTATTTT. Translating gives CAISEPPGLAGDRADTQYF.

The rearrangement joins TRBV3-1 (or the pseudogene TRBV3-2) to TRBJ1-2, with 7 bases identical to TRBD1. The V gene end was trimmed by 0 bases and the J gene end by 3 bases; junction bases not matched to a gene: 19. Germline values: CDR1 LGHDT, CDR2 YNNKEL (reference sequence). The CDR3 is 20 residues long. CDR3 protein: CASSQEVGRGRSGLHYGYTF. The CDR3, as DNA: TGTGCCAGCAGCCAAGAGGTGGGAAGGGGGCGCAGTGGGTTGCACTATGGCTACACCTTC.

This chain connects TRBV7-2 to TRBJ2-7, with D hard to call. V was pared by 1 base and J by 3 bases, with 13 bases between. This CDR3 has 15 amino acids. Germline CDR1 SGHTA, CDR2 FQGNSA. The CDR3 sequence is CASSLGSTGLYEQYF. For the CDR3, the DNA is TGTGCCAGCAGCTTAGGTTCGACTGGCCTCTACGAGCAGTACTTC.

This chain connects TRBV19 to TRBJ1-2, with 9 bases lining up with TRBD1. CDR1 LNHDA and CDR2 SQIVND come from the germline V gene (reference sequence). The CDR3 length is 15 residues. Trimming took 4 bases from V and 2 from J; bases not matched to a gene: 5. CDR3 sequence reads: CASSNAGQGNYGYTF. In DNA form, the CDR3 reads TGTGCCAGTAGTAACGCGGGACAGGGAAACTATGGCTACACCTTC.

The CDR3: CASAQYTDTQYF. CDR3 coding DNA: TGTGCTAGTGCCCAGTACACAGATACGCAGTATTTT. The V call is TRBV12-5, the J call TRBJ2-3; unclear D gene. The germline gives CDR1 LGHNT, CDR2 FRNRAP. This CDR3 is built from 12 residues. V was shortened by 7 bases and J by 2 bases, with 7 bases between the two germline ends.

A single count supports this clone. The J gene is TRBJ2-2, the V gene TRBV6-1; maybe TRBD1 (6 bases). V lost 3 bases and J 2 bases, leaving 10 bases between the germline ends. The CDR3 length is 15 residues. The germline CDR1 and CDR2 sequences are MNHNS and SASEGT. CDR3 nucleotide sequence: TGTGCCAGCAGTGATAACAGGGTAAACACCGGGGAGCTGTTTTTT. The encoded protein is CASSDNRVNTGELFF.

This clone was seen just once. This CDR3 reads CASSLSGFGDYGYTF. The CDR3 nucleotides are TGTGCCAGCAGCTTATCAGGGTTTGGGGACTATGGCTACACCTTC. This chain links TRBV9 with TRBJ1-2, with D possibly being TRBD1 (5 bases). The CDR3 runs 15 residues. CDR1 SGDLS and CDR2 YYNGEE come from the germline V gene. With 4 bases removed from V and 3 bases from J, the gap between germline ends came to 16 bases.

The CDR3 DNA is TGTGCCAGCAGCGCCTTCCCTACAGGTTCCTACGAGCAGTACTTC. Its translation is CASSAFPTGSYEQYF. The chain is built from TRBV2 and TRBJ2-7; the D gene is possibly TRBD1 (5 bases). V was clipped by 6 bases and J by 1 base, with 16 bases between them. CDR3 length: 15 amino acids. Germline V gene data show CDR1 as SNHLY and CDR2 as FYNNEI.